This T cell receptor beta chain was sequenced during a study of T-cell memory formation after mild COVID-19. Germline loops: CDR1 KGHSH, CDR2 LQKENI. This CDR3 comprises 15 residues. V gave up 4 bases and J gave up 4 bases; unmatched junction bases: 8. TCRdb redid the calling of the 5' RACE reads with MiXCR, one entry per CDR3 protein. The sample contains roughly 480,000 distinct CDR3 sequences, around a quarter of which appear only once. Sequencing was performed on PBMCs or a T cell subset sorted from them (not recorded which). This TCR derives from an adult woman who had mild COVID-19 (a few samples of this study predate the infection). Cell type and time point are not known. The chain carries TRBV18 and TRBJ1-1; TRBD1 matches 8 bases. The CDR3 protein is CASSLKDRVSTEAFF. CDR3 in DNA: TGTGCCAGCTCACTGAAGGACAGGGTGAGCACTGAAGCTTTCTTT.